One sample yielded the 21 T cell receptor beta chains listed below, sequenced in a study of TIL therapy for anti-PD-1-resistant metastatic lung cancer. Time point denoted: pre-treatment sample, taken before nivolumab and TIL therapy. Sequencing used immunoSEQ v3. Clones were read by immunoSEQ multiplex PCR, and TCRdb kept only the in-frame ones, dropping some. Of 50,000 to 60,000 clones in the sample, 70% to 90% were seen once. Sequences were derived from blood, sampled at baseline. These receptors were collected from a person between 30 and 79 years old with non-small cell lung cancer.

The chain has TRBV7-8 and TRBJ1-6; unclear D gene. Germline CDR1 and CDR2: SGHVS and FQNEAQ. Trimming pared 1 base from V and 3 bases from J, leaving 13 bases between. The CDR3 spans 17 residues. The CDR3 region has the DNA TGTGCCAGCAGCTTAGTGGGTTCGGCCCACTATAATTCACCCCTCCACTTT. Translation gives CASSLVGSAHYNSPLHF.

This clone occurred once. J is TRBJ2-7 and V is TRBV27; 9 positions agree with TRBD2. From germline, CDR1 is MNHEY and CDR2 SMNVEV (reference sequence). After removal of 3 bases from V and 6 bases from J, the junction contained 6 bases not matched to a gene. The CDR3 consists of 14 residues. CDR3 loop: CASSLWAGGSEQYF. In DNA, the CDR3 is TGTGCCAGCAGTTTGTGGGCGGGGGGGTCCGAGCAGTACTTC.

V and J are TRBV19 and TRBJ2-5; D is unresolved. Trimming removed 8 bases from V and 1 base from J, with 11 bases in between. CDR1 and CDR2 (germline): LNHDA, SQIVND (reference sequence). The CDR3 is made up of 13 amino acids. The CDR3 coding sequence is TGTGCCAGTCCGAAAATGGTCCAAGAGACCCAGTACTTC. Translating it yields CASPKMVQETQYF.

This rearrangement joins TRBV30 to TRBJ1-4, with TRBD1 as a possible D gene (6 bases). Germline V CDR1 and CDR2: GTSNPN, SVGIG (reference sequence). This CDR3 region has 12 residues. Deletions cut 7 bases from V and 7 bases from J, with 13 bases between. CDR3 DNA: TGTGCCTTGGGGGGAGGGGGTGAAAAACTGTTTTTT. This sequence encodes CALGGGGEKLFF.

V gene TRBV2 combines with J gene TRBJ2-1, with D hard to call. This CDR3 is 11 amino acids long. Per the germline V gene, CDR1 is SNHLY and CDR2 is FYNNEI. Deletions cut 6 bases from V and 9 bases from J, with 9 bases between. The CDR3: CASSLWGEQFF. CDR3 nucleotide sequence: TGTGCCAGCAGCCTGTGGGGTGAGCAGTTCTTC.

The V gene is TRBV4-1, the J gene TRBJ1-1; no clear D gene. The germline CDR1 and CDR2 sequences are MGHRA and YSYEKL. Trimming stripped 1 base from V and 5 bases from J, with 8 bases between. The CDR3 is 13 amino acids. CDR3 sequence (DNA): TGCGCCAGCAGCCAAGTGGGTGGGACTGAAGCTTTCTTT. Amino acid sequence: CASSQVGGTEAFF.

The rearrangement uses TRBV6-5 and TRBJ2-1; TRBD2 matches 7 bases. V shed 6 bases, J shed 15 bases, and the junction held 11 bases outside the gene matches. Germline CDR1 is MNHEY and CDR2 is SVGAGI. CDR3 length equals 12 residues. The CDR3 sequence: CASRGEGGVAFF. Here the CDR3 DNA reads TGTGCCAGCAGGGGGGAGGGCGGCGTAGCGTTCTTC.

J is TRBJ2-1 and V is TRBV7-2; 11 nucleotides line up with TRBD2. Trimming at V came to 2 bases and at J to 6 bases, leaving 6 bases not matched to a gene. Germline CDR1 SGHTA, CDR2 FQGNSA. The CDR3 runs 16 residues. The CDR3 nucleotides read TGTGCCAGCAGCTTAAAGTCTAGCGGGAGGCGCAATGAGCAGTTCTTC. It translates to CASSLKSSGRRNEQFF.

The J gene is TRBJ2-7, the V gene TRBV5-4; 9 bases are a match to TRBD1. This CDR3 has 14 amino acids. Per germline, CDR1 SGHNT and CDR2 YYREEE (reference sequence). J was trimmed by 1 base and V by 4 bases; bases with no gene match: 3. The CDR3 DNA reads TGTGCCAGCAGCGCCGGGACAGGGTCCTACGAGCAGTACTTC. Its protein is CASSAGTGSYEQYF. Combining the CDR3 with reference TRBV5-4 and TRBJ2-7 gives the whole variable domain ETGVTQSPTHLIKTRGQQVTLRCSSQSGHNTVSWYQQALGQGPQFIFQYYREEENGRGNFPPRFSGLQFPNYSSELNVNALELDDSALYLCASSAGTGSYEQYFGPGTRLTVT.

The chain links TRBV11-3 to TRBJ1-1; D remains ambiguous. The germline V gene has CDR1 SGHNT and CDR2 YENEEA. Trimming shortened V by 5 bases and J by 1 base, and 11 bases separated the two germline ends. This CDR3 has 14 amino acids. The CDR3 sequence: CASSPGTANTEAFF. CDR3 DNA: TGTGCCAGCAGCCCTGGAACAGCGAACACTGAAGCTTTCTTT. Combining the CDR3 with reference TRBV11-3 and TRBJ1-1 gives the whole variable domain EAGVVQSPRYKIIEKKQPVAFWCNPISGHNTLYWYLQNLGQGPELLIRYENEEAVDDSQLPKDRFSAERLKGVDSTLKIQPAELGDSAVYLCASSPGTANTEAFFGQGTRLTVV.

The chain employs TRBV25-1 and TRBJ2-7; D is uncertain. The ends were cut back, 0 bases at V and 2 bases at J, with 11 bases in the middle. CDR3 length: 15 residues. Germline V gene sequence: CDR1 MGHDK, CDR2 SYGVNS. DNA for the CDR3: TGTGCCAGCAGTGAATATAAAGCCCGTACCTACGAGCAGTACTTC. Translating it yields CASSEYKARTYEQYF.

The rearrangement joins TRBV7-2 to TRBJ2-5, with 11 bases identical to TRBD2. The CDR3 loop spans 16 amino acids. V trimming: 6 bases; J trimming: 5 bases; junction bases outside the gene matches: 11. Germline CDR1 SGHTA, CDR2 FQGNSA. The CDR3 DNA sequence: TGTGCCAGCAGTTCTCTCCTAGCGGGAGGCTGGGAGACCCAGTACTTC. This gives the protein CASSSLLAGGWETQYF.

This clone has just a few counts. CDR3 coding DNA: TGCGCCAGCAGTCTCAGTTTTTACAATGAGCAGTTCTTC. This encodes CASSLSFYNEQFF. The chain has TRBV4-1 and TRBJ2-1; D not certain. Trimming left V 6 bases short and J 4 bases short, with 10 bases between. The length of the CDR3 is 13 residues. CDR1 and CDR2 from the germline V gene are MGHRA and YSYEKL.

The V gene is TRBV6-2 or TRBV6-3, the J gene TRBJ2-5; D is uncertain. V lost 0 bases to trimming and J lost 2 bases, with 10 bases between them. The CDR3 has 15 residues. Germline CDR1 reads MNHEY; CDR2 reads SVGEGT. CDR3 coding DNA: TGTGCCAGCAGTTACTCCCACAGTCCACAAGAGACCCAGTACTTC. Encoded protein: CASSYSHSPQETQYF.

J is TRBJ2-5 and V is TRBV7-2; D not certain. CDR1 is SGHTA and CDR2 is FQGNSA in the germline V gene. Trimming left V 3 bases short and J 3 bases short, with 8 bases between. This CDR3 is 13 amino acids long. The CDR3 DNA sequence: TGTGCCAGCAGCTTTTTCCGGGAAGAGACCCAGTACTTC. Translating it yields CASSFFREETQYF.

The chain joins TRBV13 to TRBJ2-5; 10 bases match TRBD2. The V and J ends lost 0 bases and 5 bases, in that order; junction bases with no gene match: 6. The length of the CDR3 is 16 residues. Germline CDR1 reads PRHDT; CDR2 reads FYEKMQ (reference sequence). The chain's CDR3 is CASSLGSIAGGETQYF. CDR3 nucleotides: TGTGCCAGCAGCTTAGGGAGTATAGCGGGAGGTGAGACCCAGTACTTC.

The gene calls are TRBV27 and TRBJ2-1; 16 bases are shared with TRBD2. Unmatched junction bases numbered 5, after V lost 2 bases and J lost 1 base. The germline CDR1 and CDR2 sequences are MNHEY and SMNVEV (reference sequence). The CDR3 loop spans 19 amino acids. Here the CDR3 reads CASSLGGTSGRESYNEQFF. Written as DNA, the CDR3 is TGTGCCAGCAGTTTAGGGGGGACTAGCGGGAGGGAATCCTACAATGAGCAGTTCTTC.

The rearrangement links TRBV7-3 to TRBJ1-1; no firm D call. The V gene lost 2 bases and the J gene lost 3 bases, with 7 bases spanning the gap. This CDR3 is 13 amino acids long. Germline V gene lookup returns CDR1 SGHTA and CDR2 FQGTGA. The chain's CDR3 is CASSLREDTEAFF. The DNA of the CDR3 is TGTGCCAGCAGCTTACGGGAAGACACTGAAGCTTTCTTT. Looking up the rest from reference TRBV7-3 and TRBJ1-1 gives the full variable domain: GAGVSQTPSNKVTEKGKYVELRCDPISGHTALYWYRQSLGQGPEFLIYFQGTGAADDSGLPNDRFFAVRPEGSVSTLKIQRTERGDSAVYLCASSLREDTEAFFGQGTRLTVV.

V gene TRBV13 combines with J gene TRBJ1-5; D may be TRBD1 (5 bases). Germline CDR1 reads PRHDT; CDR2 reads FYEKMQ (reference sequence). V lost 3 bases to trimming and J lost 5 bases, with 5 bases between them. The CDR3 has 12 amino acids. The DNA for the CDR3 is TGTGCCAGCAGCTTGGGGGATCAGCCCCAGCATTTT. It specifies CASSLGDQPQHF.

The CDR3: CASSLDPNPATGELFF. The CDR3 DNA sequence: TGTGCCAGCAGCTTAGATCCAAACCCAGCCACCGGGGAGCTGTTTTTT. The gene calls are TRBV7-3 and TRBJ2-2; D is ambiguous. CDR1 is SGHTA and CDR2 is FQGTGA in the germline V gene. V gave up 2 bases and J gave up 4 bases, with 14 bases separating them. This CDR3 has 16 amino acids.

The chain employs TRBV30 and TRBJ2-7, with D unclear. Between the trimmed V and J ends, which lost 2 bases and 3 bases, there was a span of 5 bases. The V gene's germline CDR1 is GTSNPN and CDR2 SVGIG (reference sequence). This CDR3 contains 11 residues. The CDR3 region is CAWSNLYEQYF. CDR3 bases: TGTGCCTGGAGTAATCTCTACGAGCAGTACTTC.